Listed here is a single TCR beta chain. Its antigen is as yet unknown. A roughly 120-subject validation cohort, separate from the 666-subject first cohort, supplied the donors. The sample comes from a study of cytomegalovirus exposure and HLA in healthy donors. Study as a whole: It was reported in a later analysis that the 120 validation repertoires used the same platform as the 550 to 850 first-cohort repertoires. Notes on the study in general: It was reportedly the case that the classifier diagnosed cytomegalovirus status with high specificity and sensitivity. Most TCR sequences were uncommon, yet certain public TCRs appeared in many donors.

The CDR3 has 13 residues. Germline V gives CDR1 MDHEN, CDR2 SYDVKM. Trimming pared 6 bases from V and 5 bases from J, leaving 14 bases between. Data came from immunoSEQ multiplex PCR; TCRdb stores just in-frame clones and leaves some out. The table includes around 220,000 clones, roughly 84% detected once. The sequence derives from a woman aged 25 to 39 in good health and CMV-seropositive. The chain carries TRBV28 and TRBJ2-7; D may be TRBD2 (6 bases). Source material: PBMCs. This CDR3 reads CASRGGNYNEQYF. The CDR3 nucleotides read TGTGCCAGCAGGGGGGGAAACTACAACGAGCAGTACTTC.